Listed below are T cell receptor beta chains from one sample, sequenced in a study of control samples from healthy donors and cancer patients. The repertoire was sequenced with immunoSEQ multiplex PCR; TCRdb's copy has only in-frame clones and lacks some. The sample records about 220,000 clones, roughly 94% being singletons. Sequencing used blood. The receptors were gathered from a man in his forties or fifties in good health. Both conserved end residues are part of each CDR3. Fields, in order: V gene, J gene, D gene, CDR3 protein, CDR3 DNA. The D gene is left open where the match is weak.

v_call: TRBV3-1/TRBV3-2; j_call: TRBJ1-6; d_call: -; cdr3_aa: CASSQAQSYITHSYNSPLHF; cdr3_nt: TGTGCCAGCAGCCAAGCGCAAAGTTATATAACACACTCCTATAATTCACCCCTCCACTTT
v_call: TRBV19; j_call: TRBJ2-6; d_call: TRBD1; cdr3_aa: CATWGTGRPGANVLTF; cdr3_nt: TGTGCCACCTGGGGGACAGGGCGGCCTGGGGCCAACGTCCTGACTTTC
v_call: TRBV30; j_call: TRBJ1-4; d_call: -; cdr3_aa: CAWSVGTGNVKLFF; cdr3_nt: TGTGCCTGGAGTGTCGGGACGGGGAATGTAAAACTGTTTTTT
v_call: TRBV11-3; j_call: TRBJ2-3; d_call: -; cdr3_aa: CASSLGTSTDTQYF; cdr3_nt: TGTGCCAGCAGCTTAGGTACTAGCACAGATACGCAGTATTTT
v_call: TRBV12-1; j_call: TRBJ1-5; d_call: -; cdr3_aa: CASSPSNQPQHF; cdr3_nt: TGTGCCAGCAGCCCCAGCAATCAGCCCCAGCATTTT
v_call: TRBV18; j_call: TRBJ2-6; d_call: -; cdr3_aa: CASSPTQYSGANVLTF; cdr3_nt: TGTGCCAGCTCACCGACCCAATACTCTGGGGCCAACGTCCTGACTTTC
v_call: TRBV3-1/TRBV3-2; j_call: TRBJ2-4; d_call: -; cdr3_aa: CASSQGGQAKNIQYF; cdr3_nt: TGTGCCAGCAGCCAAGGGGGCCAAGCCAAAAACATTCAGTACTTC
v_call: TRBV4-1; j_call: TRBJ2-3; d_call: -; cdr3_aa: CASSQHIPGADTQYF; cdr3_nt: TGCGCCAGCAGCCAACATATTCCGGGAGCAGATACGCAGTATTTT
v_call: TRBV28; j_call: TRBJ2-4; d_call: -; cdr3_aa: CASSFWRRAKNIQYF; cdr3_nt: TGTGCCAGCAGTTTTTGGCGCCGGGCCAAAAACATTCAGTACTTC
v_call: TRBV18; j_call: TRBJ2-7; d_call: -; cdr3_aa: CASSAGIKTYEQYF; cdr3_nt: TGTGCCAGCTCCGCCGGGATTAAGACCTACGAGCAGTACTTC